The 30 T cell receptor beta chains below all came from one sample that was sequenced in a study of cytomegalovirus exposure and HLA in healthy donors. The repertoire was sequenced with immunoSEQ multiplex PCR; TCRdb's copy has only in-frame clones and lacks some. Counted here are about 49,000 clones, about 94% occurring once; the ten biggest clones make up 7.8%. The material sequenced was PBMCs. All receptors derive from a woman younger than 35 in good health and CMV-seropositive.

Details on this clone: A junction end diverges from the germline sequence, so it may reflect a read error. This chain joins TRBV4-1 and TRBJ2-1; D unclear. This CDR3 spans 13 amino acids. Germline-derived CDR1 and CDR2 are MGHRA and YSYEKL. In DNA form, the CDR3 reads TGCGCCAGCAGCCAAGTCGCTGCGCCCATGATGATCTTC. Encoded protein: CASSQVAAPMMIF.

J is TRBJ1-1 and V is TRBV4-1, with 10 nucleotides matching TRBD1. CDR3 size: 16 residues. After removal of 0 bases from V and 3 bases from J, the junction contained 4 bases not matched to a gene. Germline V gives CDR1 MGHRA, CDR2 YSYEKL. CDR3 sequence: CASSQEGTGVDTEAFF. CDR3 DNA sequence: TGCGCCAGCAGCCAAGAGGGGACAGGGGTGGACACTGAAGCTTTCTTT.

The rearrangement links TRBV18 to TRBJ2-3; D gene uncertain. V was cut by 0 bases and J by 1 base, with 5 bases left in between. The CDR3 spans 14 residues. The germline V gene has CDR1 KGHSH and CDR2 LQKENI. CDR3 amino acids: CASSPPGRTDTQYF. In DNA, the CDR3 is TGTGCCAGCTCACCACCTGGGCGCACAGATACGCAGTATTTT.

This clone was recorded a few times. The chain carries TRBV7-8 and TRBJ2-2; D unclear. The germline V gene has CDR1 SGHVS and CDR2 FQNEAQ. CDR3 length: 16 residues. Trimming took off 1 base at V and 4 bases at J, with 13 bases between the two ends. The CDR3 loop is CASSLGPLGSTGELFF. The CDR3 nucleotides are TGTGCCAGCAGCTTAGGACCCCTAGGTAGCACCGGGGAGCTGTTTTTT.

This chain joins TRBV7-6 and TRBJ2-2, with a weak D call TRBD1 (6 bases). The CDR3 runs to 14 residues. In germline, CDR1 is SGHVS, CDR2 FNYEAQ. V lost 5 bases and J 6 bases, leaving 13 bases between the germline ends. CDR3 residues: CASSLPDRPGELFF. DNA of the CDR3: TGTGCCAGCAGCCTACCAGACAGGCCCGGGGAGCTGTTTTTT.

V usage is TRBV6-7 and J usage is TRBJ1-3; D is perhaps TRBD1 (5 bases). TRBV6-7 is recorded as an ORF, its role being uncertain. V lost 5 bases and J lost 0, with 14 bases in between. The CDR3 runs 16 residues. CDR3 nucleotides: TGTGCCAGCAGTCCTCTCACGACAGTCTCTGGAAACACCATATATTTT. Its protein is CASSPLTTVSGNTIYF.

The rearrangement links TRBV7-8 to TRBJ2-7; the D gene is possibly TRBD1 (6 bases). The germline CDR1 and CDR2 sequences are SGHVS and FQNEAQ. The CDR3 runs 14 residues. The ends were cut back, 5 bases at V and 5 bases at J, with 16 bases in the middle. This CDR3 is CASSPYRDHDEQYF. In DNA, the CDR3 is TGTGCCAGCAGCCCATACAGGGACCATGACGAGCAGTACTTC.

This chain joins TRBV28 and TRBJ2-3; TRBD2 matches 8 bases. CDR1 and CDR2 from the germline V gene are MDHEN and SYDVKM. Trimming removed 2 bases from V and 6 bases from J; junction bases left unmatched: 4. This CDR3 has 14 residues. DNA of the CDR3: TGTGCCAGCAGTTTAGGTTCTAGCGGGGATACGCAGTATTTT. This sequence encodes CASSLGSSGDTQYF. The variable domain in full, completed from reference TRBV28 and TRBJ2-3, reads DVKVTQSSRYLVKRTGEKVFLECVQDMDHENMFWYRQDPGLGLRLIYFSYDVKMKEKGDIPEGYSVSREKKERFSLILESASTNQTSMYLCASSLGSSGDTQYFGPGTRLTVL.

V gene TRBV30 combines with J gene TRBJ1-3; D unclear. The germline V and J ends were trimmed by 3 bases and 2 bases, with 8 bases remaining between them. This CDR3 is built from 13 residues. Germline lookup yields CDR1 GTSNPN and CDR2 SVGIG (reference sequence). CDR3 DNA: TGTGCCTGGAGGAACGCAGCTGGAAACACCATATATTTT. Amino acid sequence: CAWRNAAGNTIYF.

The chain has TRBV7-9 and TRBJ2-7; TRBD2 matches at 10 bases. The CDR3 is made up of 14 amino acids. Germline V gene sequence: CDR1 SEHNR, CDR2 FQNEAQ (reference sequence). Trimming cost V 5 bases and J 6 bases; bases outside gene matches: 7. The CDR3 DNA reads TGTGCCAGCAGCCAGGTAGCGGGAGGTGGCGAGCAGTACTTC. It translates to CASSQVAGGGEQYF.

V gene TRBV19 combines with J gene TRBJ2-1, with TRBD2 as a possible D gene (5 bases). The CDR3 extends over 14 amino acids. Germline CDR1 is LNHDA and CDR2 is SQIVND (reference sequence). V was trimmed by 4 bases and J by 9 bases, leaving 16 bases between them. The CDR3 nucleotides are TGTGCCAGTAGTACCCGGGGTGTAGTATCTGAGCAGTTCTTC. Its protein is CASSTRGVVSEQFF.

The chain has TRBV27 and TRBJ2-1, with a tentative D call TRBD2 (7 bases). Germline loops: CDR1 MNHEY, CDR2 SMNVEV (reference sequence). The ends were cut back, 3 bases at V and 9 bases at J, with 21 bases in the middle. There are 16 residues in the CDR3. The CDR3 loop reads CASSFRGALSRVEQFF. For the CDR3, the DNA is TGTGCCAGCAGTTTCCGGGGGGCTTTGAGTAGGGTTGAGCAGTTCTTC.

The J gene is TRBJ1-5, the V gene TRBV10-3; tentative D call: TRBD1 (5 bases). Trimming shortened V by 11 bases and J by 3 bases, and 14 bases separated the two germline ends. Germline CDR1 reads ENHRY; CDR2 reads SYGVKD. The CDR3 sequence is 13 residues long. CDR3 protein: CASAGLNNQPQHF. CDR3 nucleotide sequence: TGTGCCTCAGCAGGGCTTAACAATCAGCCCCAGCATTTT.

The V call is TRBV7-9, the J call TRBJ2-2; D not resolved. V was clipped by 3 bases and J by 9 bases, with 11 bases between them. CDR1 is SEHNR and CDR2 is FQNEAQ in the germline V gene (reference sequence). The CDR3 runs 13 residues. The CDR3 bases are TGTGCCAGCAGCTTTTGGGCCAGCAGGGAGCTGTTTTTT. This translates into CASSFWASRELFF.

DNA for the CDR3: TGTGCCAGCAGGGAGTCCTACGAGCAGTACTTC. Its translation: CASRESYEQYF. This chain links TRBV28 with TRBJ2-7; no clear D gene. The germline gives CDR1 MDHEN, CDR2 SYDVKM. V lost 6 bases, J lost 1 base, and 4 bases lay in between. This CDR3 region has 11 residues.

The chain recombines TRBV7-3 with TRBJ2-1; 8 nucleotides agree with TRBD2. This CDR3 contains 12 residues. The V gene's germline CDR1 is SGHTA and CDR2 FQGTGA. V was pared by 5 bases and J by 9 bases, with 3 bases of the junction left unmatched. The CDR3 sequence: CASSPGLAEQFF. CDR3 bases: TGTGCCAGCAGCCCAGGACTAGCTGAGCAGTTCTTC. Complete variable domain (other parts from reference TRBV7-3 and TRBJ2-1): GAGVSQTPSNKVTEKGKYVELRCDPISGHTALYWYRQSLGQGPEFLIYFQGTGAADDSGLPNDRFFAVRPEGSVSTLKIQRTERGDSAVYLCASSPGLAEQFFGPGTRLTVL.

J is TRBJ2-5 and V is TRBV20-1, with D unclear. V was cut by 3 bases and J by 4 bases, with 6 bases left in between. The germline V gene has CDR1 DFQATT and CDR2 SNEGSKA (reference sequence). The CDR3 runs to 11 residues. In nucleotides, the CDR3 is TGCAGTGCTAGTGGTAGAGAGACCCAGTACTTC. Its translation is CSASGRETQYF.

The chain uses TRBV28 and TRBJ2-2; TRBD2 might be the D (6 bases). Trimming stripped 6 bases from V and 3 bases from J, with 17 bases between. Germline-derived CDR1 and CDR2 are MDHEN and SYDVKM. The CDR3 runs to 16 residues. The CDR3 loop is CASSYDRDSYTGELFF. CDR3 nucleotides: TGTGCCAGCAGCTACGATCGGGACTCCTACACCGGGGAGCTGTTTTTT.

The J gene is TRBJ1-5, the V gene TRBV2, with D possibly TRBD1 on 5 matching bases. The CDR3 spans 16 residues. With 4 bases removed from V and 4 bases from J, the gap between germline ends came to 17 bases. Germline assignment: CDR1 SNHLY and CDR2 FYNNEI. CDR3 DNA: TGTGCCAGCAGTGTTATACAGGCGACGGATAATCAGCCCCAGCATTTT. This translates into CASSVIQATDNQPQHF. Combining the CDR3 with reference TRBV2 and TRBJ1-5 gives the whole variable domain EPEVTQTPSHQVTQMGQEVILRCVPISNHLYFYWYRQILGQKVEFLVSFYNNEISEKSEIFDDQFSVERPDGSNFTLKIRSTKLEDSAMYFCASSVIQATDNQPQHFGDGTRLSIL.

This chain uses TRBV10-3 with TRBJ2-1; D might be TRBD1 (6 bases). From germline, CDR1 is ENHRY and CDR2 SYGVKD. This CDR3 has 17 amino acids. The V end lost 4 bases, the J end lost 3 bases, and 19 bases lay between the germline ends. CDR3: CAISAPEGAGDYNEQFF. The CDR3 DNA follows: TGTGCCATCAGTGCCCCGGAAGGAGCAGGGGACTACAATGAGCAGTTCTTC.

The chain employs TRBV19 and TRBJ2-1; TRBD2 matches at 8 bases. Germline-derived CDR1 and CDR2 are LNHDA and SQIVND (reference sequence). This CDR3 region has 16 residues. V gave up 4 bases and J gave up 7 bases; unmatched junction bases: 12. CDR3 sequence reads: CASSTPPPTSANEQFF. CDR3 DNA sequence: TGTGCCAGTAGTACTCCTCCCCCGACTAGCGCTAATGAGCAGTTCTTC.

The rearrangement links TRBV27 to TRBJ1-2; D may be TRBD1 (6 bases). This CDR3 has 14 residues. Trimming stripped 5 bases from V and 2 bases from J, with 12 bases between. The germline CDR1 and CDR2 sequences are MNHEY and SMNVEV (reference sequence). The CDR3 DNA reads TGTGCCAGCAGTCCGGCCGGGACAAACTATGGCTACACCTTC. This gives the protein CASSPAGTNYGYTF.

The chain joins TRBV30 to TRBJ1-3, with D hard to call. Germline V gene data show CDR1 as GTSNPN and CDR2 as SVGIG (reference sequence). V was clipped by 5 bases and J by 0 bases, with 8 bases between them. The CDR3 runs 13 residues. CDR3 protein: CAWVRDSGNTIYF. The CDR3 DNA reads TGTGCCTGGGTCCGGGACTCTGGAAACACCATATATTTT.

J is TRBJ1-3 and V is TRBV30; D not certain. V was clipped by 0 bases and J by 0 bases, with 6 bases between them. There are 14 residues in the CDR3. Germline V gene sequence: CDR1 GTSNPN, CDR2 SVGIG (reference sequence). CDR3 bases: TGTGCCTGGAGTGTGTCCTACTCTGGAAACACCATATATTTT. Translated, it gives CAWSVSYSGNTIYF.

The chain employs TRBV7-8 and TRBJ1-5; a possible D gene is TRBD1 (6 bases). The CDR3 consists of 16 residues. Trimming took off 1 base at V and 9 bases at J, with 19 bases between the two ends. Germline CDR1 SGHVS, CDR2 FQNEAQ. The CDR3, as DNA: TGTGCCAGCAGCTTAGTAGCAGGGGACACAATCAGGCCCCAGCATTTT. It translates to CASSLVAGDTIRPQHF. Based on the CDR3 plus reference TRBV7-8 and TRBJ1-5, the full variable domain is GAGVSQSPRYKVAKRGQDVALRCDPISGHVSLFWYQQALGQGPEFLTYFQNEAQLDKSGLPSDRFFAERPEGSVSTLKIQRTQQEDSAVYLCASSLVAGDTIRPQHFGDGTRLSIL.

V gene TRBV7-9 combines with J gene TRBJ2-3, with 7 bases lining up with TRBD1. The V gene end was trimmed by 1 base and the J gene end by 4 bases; junction bases not matched to a gene: 2. Germline loops: CDR1 SEHNR, CDR2 FQNEAQ (reference sequence). This CDR3 is 14 amino acids long. The CDR3: CASSLGQGPDTQYF. CDR3 DNA: TGTGCCAGCAGCTTAGGACAGGGCCCAGATACGCAGTATTTT.

This clone was recorded only once. This chain connects TRBV28 to TRBJ2-2, with 14 bases aligning to TRBD2. The CDR3 extends over 15 amino acids. V dropped 6 bases and J dropped 4; count of bases not matched to a gene: 1. Germline assignment: CDR1 MDHEN and CDR2 SYDVKM. CDR3 residues: CASRGLAGVTGELFF. In nucleotides, the CDR3 is TGTGCCAGCAGGGGACTAGCGGGAGTCACCGGGGAGCTGTTTTTT.

The V gene is TRBV9, the J gene TRBJ2-1; 7 bases are shared with TRBD2. This CDR3 has 15 residues. Trimming removed 3 bases from V and 9 bases from J; junction bases left unmatched: 12. Germline values: CDR1 SGDLS, CDR2 YYNGEE. The CDR3 loop is CASSGTLGEGGEQFF. The CDR3 DNA is TGTGCCAGCAGCGGCACCTTGGGGGAGGGCGGTGAGCAGTTCTTC.

The chain recombines TRBV27 with TRBJ2-1; TRBD2 matches 8 bases. V lost 2 bases, J lost 10 bases, and 13 bases stayed unmatched. This CDR3 spans 16 amino acids. CDR1 is MNHEY and CDR2 is SMNVEV in the germline V gene (reference sequence). The CDR3 nucleotides are TGTGCCAGCAGTTTAAGTACAGGGACTAGGATTGACGAGCAGTTCTTC. Amino acid sequence: CASSLSTGTRIDEQFF.

The chain uses TRBV27 and TRBJ2-3, with TRBD1 identical over 9 bases. The J segment lost 3 bases and the V segment lost 4 bases, leaving 5 bases of the junction unmatched. Germline CDR1 is MNHEY and CDR2 is SMNVEV (reference sequence). The CDR3 is 15 residues long. The CDR3 spells CASSSGQGRTDTQYF. CDR3 coding DNA: TGTGCCAGCAGTTCGGGACAGGGTAGGACAGATACGCAGTATTTT.